The table lists the clone carrying this T cell receptor beta chain with a few counts. The antigen remains undetermined. It may be a read error: a sequence one base away is much more abundant. These data belong to a study of regulatory T cells in long-lasting Graves disease. Arm-PCR with iRepertoire HTBI primers amplified the CDR3 regions for these TCR beta libraries. TCRdb used MiXCR to reprocess the multiplex PCR reads, holding one entry per CDR3 protein. The sample lists around 500,000 distinct CDR3 sequences; around 13% were seen once. Study-level results: The analysis examined peripheral blood only and excluded thyroid tissue.

The germline V gene encodes CDR1 SGHTA and CDR2 FQGNSA. The CDR3 contains 14 residues. Described time point: newly diagnosed GD, antithyroid drugs for less than 3 months. Researchers made the TCR library from RNA that was extracted from PBMCs. These data also featured in a second study, about T cells in Graves' hyperthyroidism and ophthalmopathy. From that second work: Every diagnosis used clinical symptoms, serum thyroxine and TRAb, thyroid ultrasound and orbital computed tomography.

The sample was peripheral blood mononuclear cells (PBMCs), taken at new diagnosis, from a patient treated with antithyroid drugs. This chain links TRBV7-2 with TRBJ2-5, with no clear D. The clonotype originates from a young woman with Graves disease. This CDR3 is CASSLAGPQETQCF. CDR3 DNA: TGTGCCAGCAGCTTAGCAGGGCCTCAAGAGACCCAGTGCTTC.